The 11 T cell receptor beta chains reported below all come from one sample, sequenced in a study of CD8+CD57+ T cells in acquired aplastic anemia. Patients chosen for sequencing had CD8+CD57+ cells that had expanded, as shown by flow cytometry. Profiling of TCR beta VDJ combinations and CDR3 sequences used genomic DNA as template. TCRdb processed the reads anew with MiXCR; each CDR3 protein has one entry. The table includes fewer than 200,000 distinct CDR3 sequences, under 50% detected once. The sequenced material came from sorted CD4+, CD8+, or CD8+CD57+ T cells (not recorded which) from PBMCs. These receptors all stem from a human donor with aplastic anemia.

The rearrangement joins TRBV10-3 to TRBJ1-1, with D unclear. Trimming removed 3 bases at V and 4 bases at J, with 9 bases between. Germline-derived CDR1 and CDR2 are ENHRY and SYGVKD. The CDR3 covers 13 residues. Here the CDR3 reads CAISDRGGTEAFF. The CDR3 region has the DNA TGTGCCATCAGTGATCGGGGTGGCACTGAAGCTTTCTTT.

Ten or more counts support this clonotype. This rearrangement joins TRBV15 to TRBJ2-7, with 7 bases that match TRBD2. The CDR3 is 14 amino acids. Germline V gene sequence: CDR1 LNHNV, CDR2 YYDKDF (reference sequence). Trimming cost V 3 bases and J 5 bases; bases outside gene matches: 7. The CDR3 DNA reads as TGTGCCACCAGCAGCTTGTGGCGGGGGAACGAGCAGTACTTC. It specifies CATSSLWRGNEQYF.

The gene calls are TRBV7-6 and TRBJ2-7; TRBD1 matches at 8 bases. This CDR3 contains 15 residues. Germline V gene lookup returns CDR1 SGHVS and CDR2 FNYEAQ. Trimming at V came to 3 bases and at J to 0 bases, leaving 4 bases not matched to a gene. CDR3 coding DNA: TGTGCCAGCAGCTTGGGACAGGAACTCTCCTACGAGCAGTACTTC. Translation gives CASSLGQELSYEQYF. The whole variable domain, remainder taken from reference TRBV7-6 and TRBJ2-7, is GAGVSQSPRYKVTKRGQDVALRCDPISGHVSLYWYRQALGQGPEFLTYFNYEAQQDKSGLPNDRFSAERPEGSISTLTIQRTEQRDSAMYRCASSLGQELSYEQYFGPGTRLTVT.

This clonotype was seen only a few times. J is TRBJ2-5 and V is TRBV19; D is undetermined. The germline V gene has CDR1 LNHDA and CDR2 SQIVND (reference sequence). CDR3 length: 13 residues. Deletions cut 3 bases from V and 2 bases from J, with 7 bases between. The CDR3 DNA is TGTGCCAGTAGTATCAGGCAGCAAGAGACCCAGTACTTC. This sequence encodes CASSIRQQETQYF.

This clonotype was found a few times. The CDR3: CASSTRQGFDEQYF. CDR3 DNA sequence: TGTGCCAGCAGTACAAGACAGGGCTTCGACGAGCAGTACTTC. The rearrangement uses TRBV28 and TRBJ2-7; 7 bases fit TRBD1. Germline CDR1 MDHEN, CDR2 SYDVKM. Trimming cost V 5 bases and J 5 bases; bases outside gene matches: 9. This CDR3 comprises 14 residues.

This clonotype was detected ten times or more. The gene calls are TRBV12-3 or TRBV12-4 and TRBJ1-6; D is possibly TRBD1 (5 bases). CDR3 length: 14 amino acids. Trimming took off 6 bases at V and 13 bases at J, with 19 bases between the two ends. Here the CDR3 reads CASSPGNQGSPLHF. The CDR3 coding sequence is TGTGCCAGCAGCCCCGGGAATCAGGGTTCGCCCCTCCACTTT.

Comment on this clonotype: This may be a read error: a much more frequent sequence differs by one nucleotide. The CDR3 here is CASSFDGWTDTQYF. The CDR3 DNA follows: TGTGCCAGCAGTTTCGACGGATGGACAGATACGCAGTATTTT. The chain combines TRBV6-5 with TRBJ2-3; D is ambiguous. V was cut by 4 bases and J by 3 bases, with 11 bases left in between. The CDR3 runs 14 residues. Germline-derived CDR1 and CDR2 are MNHEY and SVGAGI.

About this clonotype: This may stem from a read error, because a much larger clone lies one nucleotide away. The chain combines TRBV4-3 with TRBJ1-1; D ambiguous. CDR3 length: 15 residues. The germline CDR1 and CDR2 sequences are LGHNA and YSLEER. CDR3 bases: TGCGCCAGCAGCCAAGGGCGGGAACAGAGGACTGAAGCTTCCTTT. Translated: CASSQGREQRTEASF.

This clonotype came up many times. The V call is TRBV9, the J call TRBJ1-6; 11 bases align to TRBD1. CDR1 SGDLS and CDR2 YYNGEE come from the germline V gene. Losses at the gene ends were 0 bases for V and 7 bases for J; bases not matched to a gene: 18. The CDR3 sequence is 21 residues long. CDR3 sequence: CASSVASSSGTGGLGNSPLHF. Here the CDR3 DNA reads TGTGCCAGCAGCGTAGCTAGCTCAAGTGGGACAGGGGGTTTAGGGAATTCACCCCTCCACTTT.

This clonotype has at least ten counts. The genes are TRBV11-2 and TRBJ1-2; 7 bases line up with TRBD1. In germline, CDR1 is SGHAT, CDR2 FQNNGV. This CDR3 is built from 16 residues. V gave up 0 bases and J gave up 0 bases; unmatched junction bases: 4. The CDR3 DNA reads as TGTGCCAGCAGCTTAGATTGGGACAGCACTAACTATGGCTACACCTTC. Its translation: CASSLDWDSTNYGYTF.

The chain employs TRBV11-2 and TRBJ2-7; 10 bases agree with TRBD2. The germline gives CDR1 SGHAT, CDR2 FQNNGV. V lost 0 bases and J lost 6; bases outside the gene matches: 11. The CDR3 contains 17 residues. The CDR3 DNA sequence: TGTGCCAGCAGCTTAGAAGGCGCTAGCGGGAGTCTTGGCGAGCAGTACTTC. Translation: CASSLEGASGSLGEQYF.